The 9 T cell receptor beta chains in this list originate from one sample, sequenced in a study of T cells in Graves' hyperthyroidism and ophthalmopathy. There were TCR beta CDR3 regions amplified from RNA transcripts. RT-PCR in the first round (using the HTBI primer set) targeted the TCR CDR3. TCRdb reprocessed the multiplex PCR reads with MiXCR, giving one entry per CDR3 protein. The table has around 340,000 distinct CDR3 sequences, 16% seen once. Sequencing was carried out using blood. The receptors were gathered from a man aged 25 to 40 with Graves' hyperthyroidism.

This clonotype was observed many times. The chain uses TRBV12-3 or TRBV12-4 and TRBJ2-1; 8 bases align to TRBD1. Trimming took 2 bases from V and 9 from J; bases not matched to a gene: 9. This CDR3 region has 15 residues. This chain's CDR3 is CASSLSNRGVVEQFF. CDR3 DNA sequence: TGTGCCAGCAGTTTATCTAACAGGGGGGTTGTTGAGCAGTTCTTC.

This chain uses TRBV12-3 or TRBV12-4 with TRBJ1-4, with D maybe TRBD1 (5 bases). The V end was cut by 3 bases, the J end by 7 bases, with 12 bases between. This CDR3 has 14 residues. CDR3 nucleotide sequence: TGTGCCAGCAGTTTCCCGGGGGTTAGTGAAAAACTGTTTTTT. Protein sequence: CASSFPGVSEKLFF.

This clonotype was counted at least ten times. This chain uses TRBV3-1 with TRBJ2-1; 7 bases are shared with TRBD2. The germline V gene has CDR1 LGHDT and CDR2 YNNKEL (reference sequence). Germline trimming cut 8 bases from V and 7 bases from J; bases unmatched to any gene: 11. There are 14 residues in the CDR3. CDR3 sequence: CASSGDQRGNEQFF. The DNA for the CDR3 is TGTGCCAGCTCGGGGGACCAGCGGGGAAATGAGCAGTTCTTC.

This clonotype was detected a few times. V and J are TRBV7-9 and TRBJ2-2, with 8 bases fitting TRBD1. Per the germline V gene, CDR1 is SEHNR and CDR2 is FQNEAQ (reference sequence). V lost 4 bases, J lost 3 bases, and 4 bases stayed unmatched. This CDR3 comprises 15 residues. The CDR3: CASSSGQGDTGELFF. CDR3 DNA sequence: TGTGCCAGCAGCTCAGGACAGGGAGACACCGGGGAGCTGTTTTTT.

The sample holds one count of this clonotype. A much more abundant neighbour one base away suggests this may be a read error. This sequence joins TRBV7-9 and TRBJ1-1; D is unclear. From germline, CDR1 is SEHNR and CDR2 FQNEAQ (reference sequence). Between the trimmed V and J ends, which lost 6 bases and 7 bases, there was a span of 12 bases. This CDR3 spans 12 amino acids. For the CDR3, the DNA is TGTGCCAGCAGATGGGGAGCGGGTGAAGCTTTCTTT. This gives the protein CASRWGAGEAFF.

This clonotype was seen at least ten times. Here the CDR3 DNA reads TGTGCCAGCAGTTACTCACCAACCTACGAGCAGTACTTC. The encoded protein is CASSYSPTYEQYF. This chain connects TRBV6-5 to TRBJ2-7; D gene uncertain. Germline CDR1 MNHEY, CDR2 SVGAGI. CDR3 length: 13 amino acids. V shed 0 bases and J shed 2 bases, with 5 bases lying between them.

This clonotype appeared many times. The chain has TRBV3-1 and TRBJ2-3; no definite D call. Per the germline V gene, CDR1 is LGHDT and CDR2 is YNNKEL (reference sequence). V gave up 4 bases and J gave up 6 bases, with 14 bases separating them. This CDR3 is built from 14 residues. This CDR3 is CASSPPGIRDTQYF. The CDR3 DNA reads as TGTGCCAGCAGCCCCCCAGGTATCCGCGATACGCAGTATTTT.

This clonotype has a count of ten or more. The chain has TRBV27 and TRBJ2-5, with TRBD2 matching 8 bases. In germline, CDR1 is MNHEY, CDR2 SMNVEV (reference sequence). There are 16 residues in the CDR3. V gave up 5 bases and J gave up 5 bases; unmatched junction bases: 13. CDR3 nucleotides: TGTGCCAGCAGTCTATGGGGACTAGGGAGAGGGGAGACCCAGTACTTC. Translated, it gives CASSLWGLGRGETQYF.

This clonotype was seen a handful of times. Being one base from a much bigger clone, this may be a read error. The chain carries TRBV11-2 and TRBJ2-7; TRBD2 aligns across 8 bases. The V and J ends lost 2 bases and 7 bases, in that order; junction bases with no gene match: 13. CDR1 SGHAT and CDR2 FQNNGV come from the germline V gene. This CDR3 is 16 amino acids long. CDR3: CASSLTSGGRHNEQYF. In nucleotides, the CDR3 is TGTGCCAGCAGCTTAACGAGCGGGGGACGACACAATGAGCAGTACTTC.